The clone carrying this T cell receptor beta chain was detected ten times or more. What it binds is not known. This record belongs to a study of regulatory T cells in long-lasting Graves disease. Study information: The criterion for persistent Graves' disease was over 5 years of antithyroid drugs with positive TSH receptor antibodies.

The time point denotes: persistent/refractory GD, antithyroid drugs over 5 years with positive TRAb. There was RNA extracted from PBMCs, and the TCR library was made from it. Graves' disease diagnosis used American Thyroid Association guidelines. From each patient, 8 to 10 milliliters of peripheral blood was drawn and collected into an EDTA anticoagulant tube. The study, taken as a whole, reports: Persistent Graves' patients showed less TCR diversity than newly diagnosed ones.

Arm-PCR of CDR3 regions with iRepertoire HTBI primers generated TCR beta libraries. TCRdb re-derived calls from the multiplex PCR reads in MiXCR, one entry per CDR3 protein. This table holds roughly 450,000 distinct CDR3 sequences, about 22% found once. V shed 3 bases and J shed 4 bases, with 8 bases lying between them. Germline loops: CDR1 KGHDR, CDR2 SFDVKD. The length of the CDR3 is 13 residues. The TCR sequence derives from a female donor with Graves disease. Sequenced material: peripheral blood mononuclear cells (PBMCs), taken when the disease was refractory, from a patient treated with antithyroid drugs. This chain links TRBV24-1 with TRBJ1-1; D not resolved. CDR3 region: CATSDHTGTEAFF. As DNA, the CDR3 is TGTGCCACCAGTGATCACACGGGCACTGAAGCTTTCTTT.